Below, 4 T cell receptor beta chains from the same sample are listed, as sequenced in a study of T cells after posttransplantation cyclophosphamide. The method was immunoSEQ multiplex PCR; TCRdb's version includes in-frame clones alone and lacks a portion of them. The sample holds more than 9,000 clones, and no clone turns up only once. A marrow graft followed busulfan-fludarabine conditioning, with cyclophosphamide on days +3 and +4. The sample in question was PBMCs, obtained after allogeneic stem cell transplant with posttransplant cyclophosphamide. These receptors originate from a female patient in her 40s who received an allogeneic stem cell transplant from a related donor, was CMV-positive, and had no GVHD. Some T cells may possibly be graft donor cells.

This clone was picked up many times. One junction end disagrees with the germline gene, perhaps due to a read error. This chain joins TRBV7-7 and TRBJ1-3; D uncertain. From germline, CDR1 is SSHAT and CDR2 FNYEAQ (reference sequence). CDR3 length: 15 amino acids. CDR3 DNA sequence: TGTGCTAGCAGCCTCCGGGCCGGACTTGGAAACACCATATATTTT. Translating gives CASSLRAGLGNTIYF.

This clone has at least ten counts. The rearrangement uses TRBV9 and TRBJ2-1, with 11 bases matching TRBD2. The CDR3 loop spans 19 amino acids. After removal of 1 base from V and 0 bases from J, the junction contained 9 bases not matched to a gene. Germline assignment: CDR1 SGDLS and CDR2 YYNGEE. The CDR3: CASSVTLAGGRSSYNEQFF. For the CDR3, the DNA is TGTGCCAGCAGCGTAACCCTAGCGGGGGGCCGAAGCTCCTACAATGAGCAGTTCTTC.

This clone appeared many times. The rearrangement links TRBV2 to TRBJ2-2; 9 nucleotides align to TRBD2. Per germline, CDR1 SNHLY and CDR2 FYNNEI. V lost 4 bases, J lost 7 bases, and 7 bases stayed unmatched. The CDR3 has 15 amino acids. The chain's CDR3 is CASSVLAGSVGELFF. In nucleotides, the CDR3 is TGTGCCAGCAGTGTTCTAGCGGGGTCCGTCGGGGAGCTGTTTTTT.

This sequence joins TRBV4-1 and TRBJ2-5, with 11 bases that match TRBD2. The DNA end favors TRBJ2-7, so the J call may be wrong. There are 15 residues in the CDR3. Germline lookup yields CDR1 MGHRA and CDR2 YSYEKL. The CDR3 sequence is CASRQELAGDYEQYF. In DNA, the CDR3 is TGCGCCAGCAGGCAGGAACTAGCGGGGGACTACGAGCAGTACTTC.